The rows below give T cell receptor beta chains drawn from one sample of a study of cytotoxic CD8 clonotypes in ibrutinib-treated CLL. Assay used: immunoSEQ multiplex PCR; TCRdb lists only in-frame clones, some missing. The table includes 70,000 to 80,000 clones, around 80% detected once. The sample consisted of PBMCs, taken at disease progression, from a patient treated with ibrutinib. All receptors derive from a human donor with chronic lymphocytic leukemia. CDR3s include the opening cysteine and the closing phenylalanine or tryptophan. The order of the fields is D gene, J gene, V gene, clone size, CDR3 DNA, CDR3 protein. A D gene is named only where the DNA matches it firmly. Only part of the rows carry a size: once, few, many, or a class if the clone is expanded.

. | TRBJ1-5 | TRBV5-1 | . | TGCGCCAGCAGCCCCACAGGGTATAGCAATCAGCCCCAGCATTTT | CASSPTGYSNQPQHF
. | TRBJ2-1 | TRBV6-6 | . | TGTGCCAGCAGGAACAGCGGGTTCTCCTACAATGAGCAGTTCTTC | CASRNSGFSYNEQFF
. | TRBJ2-3 | TRBV4-1 | . | TGCGCCAGCAGCCGTCCCGACACAGATACGCAGTATTTT | CASSRPDTDTQYF
. | TRBJ2-6 | TRBV18 | . | TGTGCCAGCTCGGGATCTGGGGCCAACGTCCTGACTTTC | CASSGSGANVLTF
. | TRBJ2-3 | TRBV6-5 | . | TGTGCCACCCAGAGGTTGGTCACAGATACGCAGTATTTT | CATQRLVTDTQYF
. | TRBJ1-2 | TRBV5-1 | . | TGCGCCAGCAGCGCGACATTTCCTTTAGCTAACTATGGCTACACCTTC | CASSATFPLANYGYTF
. | TRBJ2-7 | TRBV6-5 | . | TGTGCCAGCAGTTCAGTAACTGGCGGGTACGAGCAGTACTTC | CASSSVTGGYEQYF
. | TRBJ2-7 | TRBV4-1 | . | TGCGCCAGCAGCCAAGATCCCGTGCGCGAGCAGTACTTC | CASSQDPVREQYF
. | TRBJ2-3 | TRBV30 | . | TGTGCCTGGAGCTCCTTAGTTGATACGCAGTATTTT | CAWSSLVDTQYF
. | TRBJ1-2 | TRBV2 | few | TGTGCCAGCAGTGAATACTCGGGGGGCGATGGCTACACCTTC | CASSEYSGGDGYTF
. | TRBJ1-3 | TRBV5-1 | . | TGCGCCAGCAGGATACAGAGCTCTGGAAACACCATATATTTT | CASRIQSSGNTIYF
. | TRBJ2-3 | TRBV7-8 | many | TGTGCCAGCAGCTCGGACCTAGATCGGAGCACAGATACGCAGTATTTT | CASSSDLDRSTDTQYF
. | TRBJ1-1 | TRBV2 | . | TGTGCCAGCGGAAGAGAGATCGACAACACTGAAGCTTTCTTT | CASGREIDNTEAFF
. | TRBJ2-1 | TRBV7-6 | . | TGTGCCAGCAGCTCCGCGGCGGGCTCCTACAATGAGCAGTTCTTC | CASSSAAGSYNEQFF
TRBD1 | TRBJ2-3 | TRBV2 | few | TGTGCCAGCAGTGAAACAGGGGGCTTCACAGATACGCAGTATTTT | CASSETGGFTDTQYF
TRBD1 | TRBJ2-2 | TRBV11-1 | . | TGTGCCAGCAGCTTCTGGACAGGGGAGATGGCCGGGGAGCTGTTTTTT | CASSFWTGEMAGELFF